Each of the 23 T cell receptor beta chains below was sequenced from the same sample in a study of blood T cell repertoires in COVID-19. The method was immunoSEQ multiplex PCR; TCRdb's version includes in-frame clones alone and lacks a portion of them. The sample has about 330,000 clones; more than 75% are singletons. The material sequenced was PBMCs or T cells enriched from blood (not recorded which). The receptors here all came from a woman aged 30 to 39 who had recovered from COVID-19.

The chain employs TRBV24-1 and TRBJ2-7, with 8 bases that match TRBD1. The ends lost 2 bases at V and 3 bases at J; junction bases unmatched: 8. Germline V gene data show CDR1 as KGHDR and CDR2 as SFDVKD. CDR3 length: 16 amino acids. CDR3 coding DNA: TGTGCCACCAGTGATTCCGGGACAGGTAGCTACTACGAGCAGTACTTC. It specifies CATSDSGTGSYYEQYF.

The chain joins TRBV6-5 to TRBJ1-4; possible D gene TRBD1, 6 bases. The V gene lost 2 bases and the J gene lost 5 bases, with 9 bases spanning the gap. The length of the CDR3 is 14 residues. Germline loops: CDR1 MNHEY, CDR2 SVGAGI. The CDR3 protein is CASSYDRTNEKLFF. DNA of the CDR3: TGTGCCAGCAGTTACGACAGGACGAATGAAAAACTGTTTTTT.

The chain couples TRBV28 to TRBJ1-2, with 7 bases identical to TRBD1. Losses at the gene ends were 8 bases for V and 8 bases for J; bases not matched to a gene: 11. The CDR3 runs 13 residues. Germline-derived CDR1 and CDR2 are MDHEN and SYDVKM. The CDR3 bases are TGTGCCAGCGCCAAGACAGGGACGAAGGGCTACACCTTC. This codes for CASAKTGTKGYTF.

The chain's CDR3 is CASSLDRGADTEAFF. CDR3 in DNA: TGTGCCAGCAGTCTGGACAGGGGCGCGGACACTGAAGCTTTCTTT. This chain uses TRBV6-5 with TRBJ1-1; 9 nucleotides align to TRBD1. Trimming at V came to 5 bases and at J to 3 bases, leaving 7 bases not matched to a gene. CDR3 length: 15 residues. Germline V gene sequence: CDR1 MNHEY, CDR2 SVGAGI.

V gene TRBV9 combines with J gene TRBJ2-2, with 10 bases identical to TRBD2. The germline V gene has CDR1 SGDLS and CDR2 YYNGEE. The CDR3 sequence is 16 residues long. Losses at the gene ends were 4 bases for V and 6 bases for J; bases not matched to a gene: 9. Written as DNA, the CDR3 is TGTGCCAGCAGCCCGACCTCGAGCGGGGGGGCCGGGGAGCTGTTTTTT. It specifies CASSPTSSGGAGELFF.

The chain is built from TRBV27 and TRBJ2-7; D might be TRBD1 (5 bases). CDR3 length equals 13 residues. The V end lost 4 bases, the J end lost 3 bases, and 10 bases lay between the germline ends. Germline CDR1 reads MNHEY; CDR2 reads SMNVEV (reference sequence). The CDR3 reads CASSWGRDYEQYF. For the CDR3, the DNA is TGTGCCAGCAGTTGGGGCCGAGACTACGAGCAGTACTTC.

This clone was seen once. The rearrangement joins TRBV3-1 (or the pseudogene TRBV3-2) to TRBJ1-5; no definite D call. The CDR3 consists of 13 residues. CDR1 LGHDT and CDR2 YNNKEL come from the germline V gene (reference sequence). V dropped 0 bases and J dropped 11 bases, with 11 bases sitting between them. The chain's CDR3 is CASSQEAGSAQHF. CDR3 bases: TGTGCCAGCAGCCAAGAAGCCGGTTCGGCCCAGCATTTT.

CDR3 amino acids: CASSRGSRGDEQYF. In DNA, the CDR3 is TGTGCCAGTAGTAGGGGGTCCAGGGGAGACGAGCAGTACTTC. The V and J genes are TRBV19 and TRBJ2-7, with D possibly TRBD1 on 6 matching bases. Germline V gene sequence: CDR1 LNHDA, CDR2 SQIVND (reference sequence). Between the trimmed V and J ends, which lost 4 bases and 5 bases, there was a span of 15 bases. This CDR3 has 14 residues.

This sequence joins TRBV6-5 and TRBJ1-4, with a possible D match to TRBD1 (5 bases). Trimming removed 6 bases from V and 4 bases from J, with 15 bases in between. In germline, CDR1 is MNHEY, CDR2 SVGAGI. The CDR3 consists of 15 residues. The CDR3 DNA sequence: TGTGCCAGCAGCAATCCGGGACTCCTTAATGAAAAACTGTTTTTT. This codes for CASSNPGLLNEKLFF.

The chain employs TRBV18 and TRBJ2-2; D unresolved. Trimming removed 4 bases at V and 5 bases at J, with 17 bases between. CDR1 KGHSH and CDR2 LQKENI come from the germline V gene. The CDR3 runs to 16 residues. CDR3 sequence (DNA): TGTGCCAGCTCACGTACCTACAGATCGGCAACCGGGGAGCTGTTTTTT. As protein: CASSRTYRSATGELFF.

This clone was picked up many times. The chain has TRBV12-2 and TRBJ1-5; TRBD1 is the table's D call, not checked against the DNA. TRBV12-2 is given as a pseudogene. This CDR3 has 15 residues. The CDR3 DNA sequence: TGTCAAAACCGGGACAGGGGTCCTTGCAATCAGCCCCAGCATTTT. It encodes CQNRDRGPCNQPQHF.

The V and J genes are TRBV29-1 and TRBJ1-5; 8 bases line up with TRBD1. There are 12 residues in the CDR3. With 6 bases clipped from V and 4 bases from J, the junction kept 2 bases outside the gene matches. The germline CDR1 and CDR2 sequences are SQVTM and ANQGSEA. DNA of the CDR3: TGCAGCGTCCGGACAGGGAATCAGCCCCAGCATTTT. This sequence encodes CSVRTGNQPQHF.

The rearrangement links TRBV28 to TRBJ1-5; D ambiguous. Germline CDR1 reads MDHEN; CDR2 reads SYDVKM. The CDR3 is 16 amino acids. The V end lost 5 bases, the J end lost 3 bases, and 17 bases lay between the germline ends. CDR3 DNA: TGTGCCAGCAGTCCCCCGGGTAAGGCCTTCAATCAGCCCCAGCATTTT. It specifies CASSPPGKAFNQPQHF.

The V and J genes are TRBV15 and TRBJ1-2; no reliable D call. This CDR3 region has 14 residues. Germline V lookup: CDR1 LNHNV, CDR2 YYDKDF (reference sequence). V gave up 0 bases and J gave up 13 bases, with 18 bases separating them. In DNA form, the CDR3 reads TGTGCCACCAGCAGAGACGTTCGGCGGGCTTCTTTCACCTTC. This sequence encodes CATSRDVRRASFTF.

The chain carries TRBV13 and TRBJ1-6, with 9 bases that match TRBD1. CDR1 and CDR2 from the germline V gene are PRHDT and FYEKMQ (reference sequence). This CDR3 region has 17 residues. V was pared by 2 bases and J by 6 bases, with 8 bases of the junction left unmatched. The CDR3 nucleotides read TGTGCCAGCAGCTTACTGTCTGCGGGACAGGGTAATTCACCCCTCCACTTT. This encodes CASSLLSAGQGNSPLHF.

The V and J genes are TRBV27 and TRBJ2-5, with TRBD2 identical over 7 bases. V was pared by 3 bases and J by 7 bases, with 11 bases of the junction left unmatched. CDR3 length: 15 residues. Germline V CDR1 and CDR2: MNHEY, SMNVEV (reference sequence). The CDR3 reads CASSLGRGAGVTQYF. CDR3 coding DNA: TGTGCCAGCAGTTTGGGAAGGGGCGCGGGGGTGACCCAGTACTTC.

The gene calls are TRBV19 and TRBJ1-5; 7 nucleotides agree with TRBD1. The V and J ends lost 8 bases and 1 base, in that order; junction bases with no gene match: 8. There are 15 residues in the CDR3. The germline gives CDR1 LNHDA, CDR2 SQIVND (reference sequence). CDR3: CASGVTGVSNQPQHF. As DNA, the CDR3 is TGTGCCAGTGGAGTCACAGGGGTGAGCAATCAGCCCCAGCATTTT.

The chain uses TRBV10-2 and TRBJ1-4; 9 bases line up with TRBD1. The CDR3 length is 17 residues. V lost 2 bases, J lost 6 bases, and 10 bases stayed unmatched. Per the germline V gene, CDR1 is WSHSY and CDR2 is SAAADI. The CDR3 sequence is CASSERRTGEVDEKLFF. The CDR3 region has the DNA TGCGCCAGCAGTGAGCGCCGGACAGGGGAGGTTGATGAAAAACTGTTTTTT.

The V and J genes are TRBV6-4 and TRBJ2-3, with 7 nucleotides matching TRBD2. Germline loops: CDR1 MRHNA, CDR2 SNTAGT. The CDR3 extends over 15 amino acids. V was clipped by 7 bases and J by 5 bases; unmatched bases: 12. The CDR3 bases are TGTGCCAGCACCGCGTGGGGGGGTGGCCAAGATACGCAGTATTTT. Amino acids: CASTAWGGGQDTQYF.

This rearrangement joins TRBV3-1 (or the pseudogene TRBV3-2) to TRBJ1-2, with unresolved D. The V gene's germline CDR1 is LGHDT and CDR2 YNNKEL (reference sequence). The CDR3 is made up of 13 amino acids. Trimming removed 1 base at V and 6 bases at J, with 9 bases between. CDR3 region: CASSQGWGDGYTF. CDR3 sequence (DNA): TGTGCCAGCAGCCAAGGATGGGGAGATGGCTACACCTTC.

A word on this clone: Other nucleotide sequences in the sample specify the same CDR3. The CDR3, as DNA: TGCGCCAGCAGCTTGAGACAGGGGAACACTGAAGCTTTCTTT. Amino acid sequence: CASSLRQGNTEAFF. The rearrangement joins TRBV5-1 to TRBJ1-1, with TRBD1 identical over 7 bases. The CDR3 is made up of 14 amino acids. From germline, CDR1 is SGHRS and CDR2 YFSETQ. V was pared by 1 base and J by 1 base, with 1 base of the junction left unmatched.

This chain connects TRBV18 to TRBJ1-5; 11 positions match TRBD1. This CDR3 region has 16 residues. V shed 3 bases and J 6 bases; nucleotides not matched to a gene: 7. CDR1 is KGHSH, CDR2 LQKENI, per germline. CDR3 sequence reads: CASSPLGTGGSQPQHF. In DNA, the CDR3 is TGTGCCAGCTCACCCTTGGGGACAGGGGGATCTCAGCCCCAGCATTTT.

The DNA for the CDR3 is TGTGCCAGCAGTGCGATGAAGAACGGCTACACCTTC. Its protein product is CASSAMKNGYTF. The V gene is TRBV28, the J gene TRBJ1-2; unclear D gene. V lost 5 bases to trimming and J lost 8 bases, with 12 bases between them. The germline V gene encodes CDR1 MDHEN and CDR2 SYDVKM. The CDR3 is made up of 12 amino acids.